This T cell receptor beta chain was recovered during a study of regulatory T cells in long-lasting Graves disease listed by TCRdb under 2021. Notes on the research overall: Antithyroid drugs had been taken for less than 3 months by newly diagnosed Graves' disease patients. This study used TCR sequencing and RNA sequencing of peripheral blood to compare persistent Graves' disease patients against newly diagnosed Graves' disease patients. The study took place in China and was registered as a clinical trial. TCR sequencing covered around 13 persistent and some 20 newly diagnosed Graves' disease patients, some 35 samples in total. Broader findings and caveats from the paper: Persistent patients shared more public clonotypes among themselves (around 2,500) than newly diagnosed patients did (roughly 910). Peripheral blood alone was examined, since thyroid tissue, which constituted the primary lesion, could not be accessed. Persistent Graves' disease patients showed lower TCR Shannon entropy and fewer highly expanded clones than newly diagnosed patients, suggesting clonal expansion. Only the TCR beta chain was sequenced and analyzed. Persistent disease showed preferential use of TRBV28, TRBJ1-2 and TRBJ2-5, whereas newly diagnosed disease favored TRBV20-1 and TRBJ2-1. The authors noted that the small sample size was a limitation that may lower accuracy.

At least ten counts were recorded for this clonotype. It has no known antigen specificity. Per-base qualities were not stored, and no clone one base away is much larger. Reading the label with the study, this specimen's time point is: newly diagnosed GD, antithyroid drugs for less than 3 months. For both TCR sequencing and RNA sequencing, RNA was extracted from PBMCs in TRIzol. The diagnosis of Graves' disease was made according to American Thyroid Association guidelines. The patients came from an endocrinology department in Xi'an, China. Each patient gave 8.5 to 9.5 milliliters of peripheral blood, collected in an EDTA anticoagulant tube. PBMCs were isolated by Ficoll Paque Plus density gradient separation without further T cell sorting. An Agilent 2100 Bioanalyzer and agarose gel were used to check RNA quality, while a NanoDrop 2000 measured RNA concentration. From V the trimming removes 1 base and from J it removes 4 bases, while the gene matches leave 3 bases of the junction unaccounted for. From the germline V gene, CDR1 is LGHNT and CDR2 is FRNRAP. Reading from cysteine to phenylalanine, the CDR3 counts 16 amino acids. Of all the DNA, just the CDR3 is kept, 48 bases in frame from base 1.

To prepare the library, multiplex PCR was applied. For sequencing, an Illumina HiSeq 4000 was employed. CDR3 regions were amplified by Arm-PCR with iRepertoire HTBI primers to construct TCR beta libraries. Gel purification was performed on PCR products prior to sequencing. As for the original processing: Across samples, roughly 60 TRBV and 15 or so TRBJ segments were identified and used for gene usage analysis of CDR3 amino acid clonotypes. COPE and FqMerger were used to merge filtered high-quality paired reads into contigs. BLAST was used to align contigs to IMGT TRBV, TRBD and TRBJ reference genes, and CDR3 was defined according to IMGT. Any clonotype with a frequency above 0.1% was classified as a highly expanded clone. Repertoire diversity was measured by Shannon entropy, and V-J evenness by the Gini coefficient. A clonotype found in more than one individual was treated as public. In TCRdb, the public reads were trimmed at Q25 with fastp and aligned with MiXCR, with productive beta chains retained. Every entry covers one CDR3 protein and lists the most common genes and DNA from its rows. In this record, the V and J calls reflect TCRdb's handling and not the investigators' own analysis. The sample has about 220,000 distinct CDR3 sequences on record, approximately 20% of them singletons. The leading ten clones occupy 22% of the sample.

The chain was built from TRBV12-5 and TRBJ2-7; TRBD2 fits 14 bases in the junction. This TCR derives from a female donor with Graves disease. Specimen: peripheral blood mononuclear cells (PBMCs), collected at new diagnosis, from a patient treated with antithyroid drugs. The CDR3 amino acid sequence is: CASGLGLAGGPYEQYF. The DNA sequence reads TGTGCTAGTGGTTTGGGACTAGCGGGAGGGCCTTACGAGCAGTACTTC.